This TCR beta chain was identified during a study of blood T cells in healthy people across ages. Sample-barcoded 5' priming and a J-beta primer mix drove a second PCR of about 7 to 11 cycles. From the 5' RACE reads, TCRdb called clonotypes with MiXCR, one entry per CDR3 protein. The sample has 750,000 or so distinct CDR3 sequences; approximately 25% are singletons. Notes on the study in general: There were more naive CD4+ cells and higher diversity in long-lived donors than in aged donors.

For this clonotype: The antigen is unknown.

With 0 bases clipped from V and 7 bases from J, the junction kept 15 bases outside the gene matches. Germline V gene data show CDR1 as SGDLS and CDR2 as YYNGEE. The CDR3 is 18 amino acids. These data also featured in a second study, about T cells of mothers and their children. As reported in that work: Donation was provided by three healthy Caucasian mothers along with their six children. TCR recombination output is shaped by thymic selection similarly in related and unrelated pairs. Microchimeric T cell clones that persisted were not detected.

Sequenced material: blood. The source is a boy aged 5-17 years in good health. This rearrangement joins TRBV9 to TRBJ1-3, with 8 bases lining up with TRBD1. CDR3 loop: CASSVGPTGATPPNTIYF. The CDR3, as DNA: TGTGCCAGCAGCGTAGGGCCGACAGGGGCTACCCCCCCTAACACCATATATTTT.